Sequencing of this T cell receptor beta chain was carried out in a study of T cell responses to AZD1222 COVID-19 vaccine. Overall study: Second doses that came at about 4 or about 12 weeks were put together.

The trim removed 1 base at V and 1 base at J, leaving 4 bases unmatched. The germline CDR1 and CDR2 sequences are MNHNS and SASEGT. This CDR3 has 15 residues. Measured with immunoSEQ multiplex PCR; TCRdb has only the in-frame clones, and not every one. In the table there are about 110,000 clones, roughly nine tenths of which are singletons. In the case of this clone: Its antigen is unidentified.

Study-level points and caveats: It was only after the peak T cell response that any repertoires were sampled. The donors showed a predominance of white British ancestry and of females, with possible underestimation of clonal diversity.

The chain carries TRBV6-1 and TRBJ2-7; 7 bases match TRBD2. The material was peripheral blood, obtained on day 0 of AZD1222 vaccination. This TCR was recovered from an adult in good health. For the CDR3, the DNA is TGTGCCAGCAGTGAAGGGACTAGTAGGTCCTACGAGCAGTACTTC. This translates into CASSEGTSRSYEQYF.